This T cell receptor (beta chain) is from a study of blood T cell repertoires in COVID-19. About the research overall: Sites in the United States, Italy and Spain provided acute and convalescent COVID-19 samples. In each case, the material was cDNA or gDNA derived from T cells, B-cell-depleted T cells, or PBMCs.

In the authors' methods: Amplified reference gene primers provided the basis for estimating nucleated cell counts. TCRdb's table, derived via immunoSEQ multiplex PCR, lists solely in-frame clones and lacks some. V and J calls and clone size follow that table, whereas D and trimming were derived from the DNA. The sample has more than 65,000 clones; around 83% are singletons. This CDR3 spans 14 amino acids. Germline CDR1 is SGHRS and CDR2 is YFSETQ. V was clipped by 4 bases and J by 8 bases; unmatched bases: 5. This chain joins TRBV5-1 and TRBJ1-4, with 10 bases matching TRBD1. The specimen sequenced was peripheral blood. The receptor was isolated from a man aged 45-60 years with acute or convalescent COVID-19. The CDR3 spells CASSVGQGNEKLFF. CDR3 bases: TGCGCCAGCAGCGTGGGACAGGGGAACGAAAAACTGTTTTTT.